The source of this T cell receptor (beta chain) is a study of T cell responses to AZD1222 COVID-19 vaccine. Whole-study findings and limits: There were vaccine-associated CD4 TCRs across spike, dominant at 160-218 and 743-854. Two doses of AZD1222 preceded a rise in Spike-specific TCR breadth and depth. At study baseline, merely five or six AZD1222 recipients were seropositive.

As concerns this clone: Its matching antigen is unknown. Other nucleotide sequences in the sample specify the same CDR3.

TCRdb's table, derived via immunoSEQ multiplex PCR, lists solely in-frame clones and lacks some. The data show roughly 150,000 clones, about nine tenths seen once. The germline gives CDR1 LNHDA, CDR2 SQIVND (reference sequence). V dropped 6 bases and J dropped 5 bases, with 10 bases sitting between them. The CDR3 spans 12 residues. The sequencing here drew on peripheral blood, taken on day 0 of AZD1222 vaccination. This sequence originates from an adult in good health. The chain joins TRBV19 to TRBJ1-1; maybe TRBD1 (5 bases). The DNA of the CDR3 is TGTGCCAGTAGGCAGGGAGGAACTGAAGCTTTCTTT. It yields the protein CASRQGGTEAFF.